This TCR beta chain is from a study of blood T cell repertoires in COVID-19. For the study at large: Samples of COVID-19 (acute and convalescent) were obtained from the United States, Italy and Spain. PBMCs, B-cell-depleted T cells, or T cells provided the cDNA or gDNA that made up the material.

In the original analysis: For nucleated cells, counts were estimated from reference gene primer amplification. The assay was immunoSEQ multiplex PCR, and TCRdb's table has in-frame clones only and misses some. D and trimming were read from the DNA, whereas the V and J calls and clone size are those reported in that table. The repertoire holds roughly 340,000 clones, more than 70% seen once, with less than 3.5% in the top ten. The length of the CDR3 is 16 residues. The germline V and J ends were trimmed by 0 bases and 3 bases, with 13 bases remaining between them. Germline values: CDR1 SGHRS, CDR2 YFSETQ. Seattle patient enrollment occurred during active infection, with longitudinal follow-up thereafter.

The chain has TRBV5-1 and TRBJ2-1; D is perhaps TRBD2 (6 bases). The specimen sequenced was peripheral blood. This clonotype originated in a woman in her thirties with COVID-19, enrolled during active disease. Here the CDR3 reads CASSLDGRDFYNEQFF. The CDR3 bases are TGCGCCAGCAGCTTGGATGGCAGGGACTTCTACAATGAGCAGTTCTTC. The full variable domain, its missing parts supplied by reference TRBV5-1 and TRBJ2-1, is KAGVTQTPRYLIKTRGQQVTLSCSPISGHRSVSWYQQTPGQGLQFLFEYFSETQRNKGNFPGRFSGRQFSNSRSEMNVSTLELGDSALYLCASSLDGRDFYNEQFFGPGTRLTVL.